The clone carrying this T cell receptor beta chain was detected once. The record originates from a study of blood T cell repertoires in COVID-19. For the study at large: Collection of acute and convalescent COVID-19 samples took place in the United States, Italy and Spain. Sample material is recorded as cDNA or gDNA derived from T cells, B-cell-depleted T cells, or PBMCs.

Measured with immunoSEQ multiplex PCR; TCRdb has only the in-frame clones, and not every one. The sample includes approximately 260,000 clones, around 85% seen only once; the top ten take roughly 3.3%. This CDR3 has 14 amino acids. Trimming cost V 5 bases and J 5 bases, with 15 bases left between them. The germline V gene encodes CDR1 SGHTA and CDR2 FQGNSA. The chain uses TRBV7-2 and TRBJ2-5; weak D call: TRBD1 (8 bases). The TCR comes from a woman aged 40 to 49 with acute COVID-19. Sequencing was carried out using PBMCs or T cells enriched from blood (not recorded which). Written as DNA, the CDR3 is TGTGCCAGCAGCATTAACAGGGGGGGGGAGACCCAGTACTTC. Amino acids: CASSINRGGETQYF.